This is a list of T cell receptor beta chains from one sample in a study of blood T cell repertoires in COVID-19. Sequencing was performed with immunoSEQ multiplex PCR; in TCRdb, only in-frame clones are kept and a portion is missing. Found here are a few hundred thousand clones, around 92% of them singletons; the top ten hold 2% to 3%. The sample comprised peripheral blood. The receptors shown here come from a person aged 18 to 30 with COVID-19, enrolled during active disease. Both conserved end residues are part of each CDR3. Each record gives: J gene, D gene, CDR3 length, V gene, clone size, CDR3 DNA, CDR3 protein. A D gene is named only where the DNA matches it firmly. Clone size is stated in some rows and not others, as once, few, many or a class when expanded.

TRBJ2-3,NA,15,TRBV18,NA,TGTGCCAGCTCACCACTCATCACAGACACAGATACGCAGTATTTT,CASSPLITDTDTQYF
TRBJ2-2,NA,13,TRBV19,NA,TGTGCCAGTAGTATTCAGGGGTCCGGGGAGCTGTTTTTT,CASSIQGSGELFF
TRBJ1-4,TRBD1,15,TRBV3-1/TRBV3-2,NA,TGTGCCAGCAGCCAAAGACAGGGGACGGATGAAAAACTGTTTTTT,CASSQRQGTDEKLFF
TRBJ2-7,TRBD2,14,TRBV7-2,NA,TGTGCCAGCAGCCCCCGGACTAGCGGGAACGAGCAGTACTTC,CASSPRTSGNEQYF
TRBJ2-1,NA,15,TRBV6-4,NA,TGTGCCAGCAGTGACGGTGTAGCACGACGCAATGAGCAGTTCTTC,CASSDGVARRNEQFF
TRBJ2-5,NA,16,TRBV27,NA,TGTGCCAGCAGTTCCCGGCCGGGAGAAGGCTCAGAGACCCAGTACTTC,CASSSRPGEGSETQYF
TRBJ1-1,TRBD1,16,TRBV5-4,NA,TGTGCCAGCAGCTGGGAGACAGGGCCCCTGGTCACTGAAGCTTTCTTT,CASSWETGPLVTEAFF
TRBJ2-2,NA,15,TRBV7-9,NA,TGTGCCAGCAGCCGACAGGTAGCGAACACCGGGGAGCTGTTTTTT,CASSRQVANTGELFF
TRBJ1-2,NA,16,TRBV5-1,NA,TGCGCCAGCAGCTTGGCCACCGGGCCCTCGGGAGATGGCTACACCTTC,CASSLATGPSGDGYTF
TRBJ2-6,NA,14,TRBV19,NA,TGTGCCAGTAGCCCATTCTCTGGGGCCAACGTCCTGACTTTC,CASSPFSGANVLTF
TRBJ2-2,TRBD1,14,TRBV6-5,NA,TGTGCCAGCGGAAGGACAGGGGAGAACGGGGAGCTGTTTTTT,CASGRTGENGELFF
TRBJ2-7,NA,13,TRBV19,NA,TGTGCCAGTAGTACTCTTAGCTCCTACGAGCAGTACTTC,CASSTLSSYEQYF
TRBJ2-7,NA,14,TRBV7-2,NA,TGTGCCAGCAGCTTAAGGCAGGGGGGAGGAGAGCAGTACTTC,CASSLRQGGGEQYF
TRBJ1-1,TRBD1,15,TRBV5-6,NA,TGTGCCAGCAGCTTGTTGGCAGGGGGGAACACTGAAGCTTTCTTT,CASSLLAGGNTEAFF
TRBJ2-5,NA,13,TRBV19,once,TGTGCCAGTAGTATCACCGGGGAAGAGACCCAGTACTTC,CASSITGEETQYF
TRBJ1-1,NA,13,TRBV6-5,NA,TGTGCCAGCAGTCCCTTCCCGAACACTGAAGCTTTCTTT,CASSPFPNTEAFF
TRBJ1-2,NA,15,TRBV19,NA,TGTGCCAGTAGTATGAGGCAGGGGAAGAGCTATGGCTACACCTTC,CASSMRQGKSYGYTF
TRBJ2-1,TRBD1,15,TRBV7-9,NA,TGTGCCAGCAGCTTAGCGGGACAGGGACGCAATGAGCAGTTCTTC,CASSLAGQGRNEQFF
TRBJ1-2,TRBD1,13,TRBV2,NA,TGTGCCAGCGGGACAGGAGAGAACTATGGCTACACCTTC,CASGTGENYGYTF
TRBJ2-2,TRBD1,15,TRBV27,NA,TGTGCCAGCGGCTCCGGGACAGGGTGGACCGGGGAGCTGTTTTTT,CASGSGTGWTGELFF
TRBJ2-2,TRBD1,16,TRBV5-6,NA,TGTGCCAGCAGCTGGCGGGACAGGGGCCACACCGGGGAGCTGTTTTTT,CASSWRDRGHTGELFF
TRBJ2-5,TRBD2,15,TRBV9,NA,TGTGCCAGCAGCGTAGGTAGCGGGAGGAAAGAGACCCAGTACTTC,CASSVGSGRKETQYF
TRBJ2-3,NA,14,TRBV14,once,TGTGCCAGCAGCGGCCTGTATGGCTTTGATACGCAGTATTTT,CASSGLYGFDTQYF
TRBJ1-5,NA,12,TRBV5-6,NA,TGTGCCAGCAGCCCTAGGGGTCAGCCCCAGCATTTT,CASSPRGQPQHF
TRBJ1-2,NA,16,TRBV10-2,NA,TGCGCCAGCAGTGAGTTTGCAGCGGGCCAGCTATATGGCTACACCTTC,CASSEFAAGQLYGYTF
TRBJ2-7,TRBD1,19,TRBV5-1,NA,TGCGCCAGCAGCGCACTATGGGGAAAGACAGGGGGTTATTCCTACGAGCAGTACTTC,CASSALWGKTGGYSYEQYF
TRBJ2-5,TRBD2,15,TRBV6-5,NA,TGTGCCAGCAGTCCGCAAGCGGGGCGGGGGGAGACCCAGTACTTC,CASSPQAGRGETQYF
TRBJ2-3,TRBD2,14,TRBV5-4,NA,TGTGCCAGCAGCTCTAGCGGGAGTTTGGGAACGCAGTATTTT,CASSSSGSLGTQYF
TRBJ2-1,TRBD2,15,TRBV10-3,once,TGTGCCATCAGTGAGGGGACTAGCGCGCTCTCTGAGCAGTTCTTC,CAISEGTSALSEQFF
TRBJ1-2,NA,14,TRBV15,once,TGTGCCACCAGCAGCCCCGGGGGGGCGGCTGGCTACACCTTC,CATSSPGGAAGYTF
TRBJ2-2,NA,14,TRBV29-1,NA,TGCAGCGCGGTGGGGAGTCGAGACACCGGGGAGCTGTTTTTT,CSAVGSRDTGELFF
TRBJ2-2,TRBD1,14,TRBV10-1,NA,TGCGCCAGCAGTCCACAGGGGGCTTTCGGGGAGCTGTTTTTT,CASSPQGAFGELFF
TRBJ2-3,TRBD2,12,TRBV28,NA,TGTGCCAGCAGTTTCCTAGCGGGAGCGCAGTATTTT,CASSFLAGAQYF